The 19 T cell receptor beta chains below were found in one sample sequenced in a study of patients and donors after allogeneic stem cell transplantation. TCRdb recomputed calls from the RT-PCR reads with MiXCR, one row per CDR3 protein. The sample carries over 200,000 distinct CDR3 sequences, roughly 38% recorded once. The sample consisted of blood, either unsorted or a sorted T cell fraction (not recorded which). Receptor source: a human donor who was either an allogeneic HSCT recipient or a stem cell or donor lymphocyte infusion donor (not recorded which). It is not recorded whose cells these are; they may come from a transplant donor.

The chain recombines TRBV4-3 with TRBJ1-4; no reliable D call. The V gene lost 1 base and the J gene lost 8 bases, with 8 bases spanning the gap. The CDR3 covers 13 residues. Germline V gene lookup returns CDR1 LGHNA and CDR2 YSLEER. The CDR3 sequence is CASSQVIREKLFF. The CDR3 coding sequence is TGCGCCAGCAGCCAAGTTATTCGGGAAAAACTGTTTTTT.

This chain joins TRBV5-1 and TRBJ1-4, with D maybe TRBD1 (5 bases). The germline V gene encodes CDR1 SGHRS and CDR2 YFSETQ. The CDR3 has 15 amino acids. Trimming left V 2 bases short and J 7 bases short, with 15 bases between. CDR3 nucleotides: TGCGCCAGCAGCTTTACCACGGGGCCAGGTGAAAAACTGTTTTTT. Amino acid sequence: CASSFTTGPGEKLFF.

J is TRBJ1-3 and V is TRBV2; 7 nucleotides align to TRBD1. Germline CDR1 and CDR2: SNHLY and FYNNEI. V shed 9 bases, J shed 0 bases, and the junction held 14 bases outside the gene matches. CDR3 size: 17 residues. The CDR3 is CASREVPGQYSGNTIYF. In DNA form, the CDR3 reads TGTGCCAGTCGTGAGGTCCCGGGACAGTACTCTGGAAACACCATATATTTT.

This rearrangement joins TRBV29-1 to TRBJ1-1; D remains ambiguous. CDR3 length: 13 amino acids. Germline values: CDR1 SQVTM, CDR2 ANQGSEA. Trimming removed 3 bases at V and 0 bases at J, with 8 bases between. The CDR3 DNA reads as TGCAGCGTTGACACGTTTATGAACACTGAAGCTTTCTTT. It specifies CSVDTFMNTEAFF.

The chain links TRBV4-1 to TRBJ2-7; no clear D. The germline gives CDR1 MGHRA, CDR2 YSYEKL. CDR3 length: 15 amino acids. Trimming shortened V by 7 bases and J by 2 bases, and 18 bases separated the two germline ends. DNA of the CDR3: TGCGCCAGCATCCCAAAAGTAGGAGATGCCTACGAGCAGTACTTC. Translation gives CASIPKVGDAYEQYF.

This clonotype was seen only a few times. The chain uses TRBV20-1 and TRBJ1-2, with 9 positions matching TRBD1. This CDR3 has 12 residues. Germline V gene sequence: CDR1 DFQATT, CDR2 SNEGSKA (reference sequence). Trimming cost V 5 bases and J 4 bases; bases outside gene matches: 2. The CDR3 DNA sequence: TGCAGTGCTGGGACAGGGACCTATGGCTACACCTTC. Translation: CSAGTGTYGYTF.

This chain links TRBV11-2 with TRBJ1-4; D might be TRBD1 (5 bases). The V and J ends lost 3 bases and 8 bases respectively, with 13 bases between them. Germline assignment: CDR1 SGHAT and CDR2 FQNNGV. The CDR3 contains 14 residues. CDR3 protein: CASSFGHLNEKLFF. The CDR3 DNA sequence: TGTGCCAGCAGCTTTGGACACCTCAACGAAAAACTGTTTTTT. Complete variable domain (other parts from reference TRBV11-2 and TRBJ1-4): EAGVAQSPRYKIIEKRQSVAFWCNPISGHATLYWYQQILGQGPKLLIQFQNNGVVDDSQLPKDRFSAERLKGVDSTLKIQPAKLEDSAVYLCASSFGHLNEKLFFGSGTQLSVL.

V and J are TRBV7-2 and TRBJ1-4; D remains ambiguous. Between the trimmed V and J ends, which lost 5 bases and 8 bases, there was a span of 9 bases. Germline assignment: CDR1 SGHTA and CDR2 FQGNSA. The CDR3 is made up of 12 amino acids. The DNA for the CDR3 is TGTGCCAGCAGCCCGATCGGGGAAAAACTGTTTTTT. It specifies CASSPIGEKLFF.

This clonotype was recorded a few times. The rearrangement links TRBV6-1 to TRBJ1-3; TRBD1 is a possible D gene (6 bases). The V and J ends lost 1 base and 9 bases respectively, with 7 bases between them. This CDR3 spans 12 amino acids. Germline V gives CDR1 MNHNS, CDR2 SASEGT. CDR3 sequence (DNA): TGTGCCAGCAGTGAAGGGGACATCACCATATATTTT. Its protein product is CASSEGDITIYF.

The chain has TRBV7-9 and TRBJ1-1; the D is unclear. This CDR3 comprises 15 residues. V was cut by 0 bases and J by 4 bases, with 12 bases left in between. Germline CDR1 reads SEHNR; CDR2 reads FQNEAQ (reference sequence). CDR3 DNA: TGTGCCAGCAGCTTAGCAGCCGTCAGGAGCACTGAAGCTTTCTTT. Encoded protein: CASSLAAVRSTEAFF.

This chain joins TRBV12-3 or TRBV12-4 and TRBJ2-5; 9 bases fit TRBD1. This CDR3 comprises 16 residues. V gave up 5 bases and J gave up 2 bases; unmatched junction bases: 9. The CDR3 DNA sequence: TGTGCCAGCAGTCTCGGGACAGGGCTATTTCAAGAGACCCAGTACTTC. It encodes CASSLGTGLFQETQYF.

V is TRBV28 and J is TRBJ1-1; 7 bases match TRBD1. From germline, CDR1 is MDHEN and CDR2 SYDVKM. The J segment lost 4 bases and the V segment lost 11 bases, leaving 13 bases of the junction unmatched. CDR3 size: 14 residues. Here the CDR3 DNA reads TGTGCCGCCTACTCACAGGGGAGGGGCACTGAAGCTTTCTTT. Translation gives CAAYSQGRGTEAFF.

The gene calls are TRBV4-2 and TRBJ2-3, with TRBD2 identical over 15 bases. Germline values: CDR1 LGHNA, CDR2 YNFKEQ. The CDR3 runs to 14 residues. V lost 4 bases, J lost 9 bases, and 2 bases stayed unmatched. This CDR3 reads CASSPGTSGGTQYF. In DNA, the CDR3 is TGTGCCAGCAGCCCCGGGACTAGCGGGGGGACGCAGTATTTT.

The table lists this clonotype with a few counts. The rearrangement links TRBV12-3 or TRBV12-4 to TRBJ1-2, with 8 bases lining up with TRBD1. The junction had 18 bases not matched to a gene; V was cut back by 8 bases and J by 10 bases. The CDR3 is made up of 15 amino acids. CDR3 nucleotides: TGTGCCAGCCGAGTTTCGGGGGACAGGAAAGACGCCTACACCTTC. Translation: CASRVSGDRKDAYTF.

The rearrangement links TRBV20-1 to TRBJ2-3, with D tentatively TRBD2 (6 bases). Trimming stripped 6 bases from V and 3 bases from J, with 16 bases between. Germline V gene lookup returns CDR1 DFQATT and CDR2 SNEGSKA (reference sequence). This CDR3 is built from 14 residues. CDR3 DNA sequence: TGCAGTGCCTCCAGCGCGGGGCGGACAGATACGCAGTATTTT. Its translation: CSASSAGRTDTQYF.

This clonotype was seen only a few times. This rearrangement joins TRBV24-1 to TRBJ2-1; no clear D gene. Germline V gene data show CDR1 as KGHDR and CDR2 as SFDVKD. The CDR3 contains 11 residues. Trimming left V 5 bases short and J 9 bases short, with 7 bases between. CDR3 nucleotide sequence: TGTGCCACCAGTGCTGGAGCTGAGCAGTTCTTC. Its protein product is CATSAGAEQFF.

There are a few counts of this clonotype. The V gene is TRBV10-2, the J gene TRBJ1-6; D unresolved. Deletions cut 4 bases from V and 0 bases from J, with 4 bases between. The CDR3 is 14 residues long. Per the germline V gene, CDR1 is WSHSY and CDR2 is SAAADI. CDR3 sequence (DNA): TGCGCCAGCAGTGTTAGCTCCTATAATTCACCCCTCCACTTT. This encodes CASSVSSYNSPLHF.

The V call is TRBV5-6, the J call TRBJ1-1, with a weak D call TRBD1 (6 bases). Germline V gene lookup returns CDR1 SGHDT and CDR2 YYEEEE. Trimming took off 0 bases at V and 0 bases at J, with 9 bases between the two ends. CDR3 length: 15 amino acids. CDR3 DNA: TGTGCCAGCAGCTTGGTACAGGGCCTGAACACTGAAGCTTTCTTT. It is translated as CASSLVQGLNTEAFF.

The chain carries TRBV4-1 and TRBJ1-3; possibly TRBD1 for D (5 bases). Germline lookup yields CDR1 MGHRA and CDR2 YSYEKL. Trimming stripped 6 bases from V and 8 bases from J, with 17 bases between. The CDR3 extends over 14 amino acids. The CDR3 spells CASRPPGRDYTIYF. DNA of the CDR3: TGCGCCAGCAGACCTCCGGGACGGGACTACACCATATATTTT.